The rows below give T cell receptor beta chains drawn from one sample of a study of blood T cell repertoires in COVID-19. Method: immunoSEQ multiplex PCR; TCRdb's copy keeps in-frame clones and lacks some. The data show fewer than 500,000 clones, about 80% seen once. Sequenced material: peripheral blood. These receptors were obtained from a human donor with acute or convalescent COVID-19. The donor label of this sample is uncertain. Both conserved end residues are part of each CDR3. Each record gives: clone size, V gene, D gene, J gene, CDR3 protein, CDR3 DNA. A D gene is named only where the DNA matches it firmly. For some rows the clone size is stated as once, few or many, or as a class when expanded; others skip it.

clone_size: once
v_call: TRBV2
d_call: -
j_call: TRBJ2-7
cdr3_aa: CASSGDNPHEQYF
cdr3_nt: TGTGCCAGCAGTGGGGACAACCCCCACGAGCAGTACTTC

clone_size: -
v_call: TRBV6-1
d_call: -
j_call: TRBJ1-1
cdr3_aa: CASSEDPGGTEAFF
cdr3_nt: TGTGCCAGCAGTGAAGACCCTGGGGGGACTGAAGCTTTCTTT

clone_size: -
v_call: TRBV2
d_call: -
j_call: TRBJ2-2
cdr3_aa: CASSDGGTHTGELFF
cdr3_nt: TGTGCCAGCAGTGATGGCGGGACCCACACCGGGGAGCTGTTTTTT

clone_size: -
v_call: TRBV7-8
d_call: TRBD1
j_call: TRBJ1-2
cdr3_aa: CASSLGTGLNYGYTF
cdr3_nt: TGTGCCAGCAGCTTGGGGACAGGGCTTAACTATGGCTACACCTTC

clone_size: -
v_call: TRBV29-1
d_call: -
j_call: TRBJ1-5
cdr3_aa: CSVARAGNQPQHF
cdr3_nt: TGCAGCGTAGCCAGGGCGGGCAATCAGCCCCAGCATTTT

clone_size: -
v_call: TRBV6-6
d_call: -
j_call: TRBJ2-7
cdr3_aa: CASSYRQGEQYF
cdr3_nt: TGTGCCAGCAGTTACCGCCAGGGCGAGCAGTACTTC

clone_size: -
v_call: TRBV29-1
d_call: -
j_call: TRBJ1-1
cdr3_aa: CSVSFQGLNTEAFF
cdr3_nt: TGCAGCGTTTCGTTTCAGGGTTTAAACACTGAAGCTTTCTTT

clone_size: -
v_call: TRBV10-1
d_call: -
j_call: TRBJ2-3
cdr3_aa: CASSGQRGVSTDTQYF
cdr3_nt: TGCGCCAGCAGTGGCCAACGCGGGGTGAGCACAGATACGCAGTATTTT

clone_size: -
v_call: TRBV5-1
d_call: TRBD2
j_call: TRBJ2-1
cdr3_aa: CASSSGPGLALTSKNEQFF
cdr3_nt: TGCGCCAGCAGCTCCGGACCGGGACTAGCCCTAACCAGCAAGAATGAGCAGTTCTTC

clone_size: -
v_call: TRBV7-6
d_call: -
j_call: TRBJ1-2
cdr3_aa: CASSLPAGVGYTF
cdr3_nt: TGTGCCAGCAGCCTTCCGGCCGGGGTTGGCTACACCTTC

clone_size: -
v_call: TRBV6-7
d_call: -
j_call: TRBJ2-7
cdr3_aa: CASQTYEQYF
cdr3_nt: TGTGCCAGCCAAACCTACGAGCAGTACTTC

clone_size: -
v_call: TRBV18
d_call: -
j_call: TRBJ1-5
cdr3_aa: CASSPTSNQPQHF
cdr3_nt: TGTGCCAGCTCACCAACTTCAAATCAGCCCCAGCATTTT

clone_size: -
v_call: TRBV5-1
d_call: TRBD1
j_call: TRBJ2-7
cdr3_aa: CASSLEGQGEQYF
cdr3_nt: TGCGCCAGCAGCTTGGAAGGACAGGGGGAGCAGTACTTC

clone_size: -
v_call: TRBV10-3
d_call: TRBD2
j_call: TRBJ2-7
cdr3_aa: CAISETSGSSYEQYF
cdr3_nt: TGTGCCATCAGTGAGACCAGCGGGAGCTCCTACGAGCAGTACTTC

clone_size: -
v_call: TRBV18
d_call: -
j_call: TRBJ1-2
cdr3_aa: CASSPGGGGRGYTF
cdr3_nt: TGTGCCAGCTCACCAGGCGGGGGCGGACGCGGCTACACCTTC

clone_size: -
v_call: TRBV7-2
d_call: -
j_call: TRBJ2-7
cdr3_aa: CASSLGPASVPYEQYF
cdr3_nt: TGTGCCAGCAGCTTAGGGCCCGCTAGCGTCCCCTACGAGCAGTACTTC

clone_size: -
v_call: TRBV7-9
d_call: TRBD1
j_call: TRBJ1-1
cdr3_aa: CASSVRGLGAFF
cdr3_nt: TGTGCCAGCAGCGTGAGGGGGCTTGGAGCTTTCTTT

clone_size: -
v_call: TRBV6-1
d_call: -
j_call: TRBJ1-1
cdr3_aa: CASSGSVLAMNTEAFF
cdr3_nt: TGTGCCAGCAGTGGCAGTGTTCTGGCAATGAACACTGAAGCTTTCTTT

clone_size: -
v_call: TRBV14
d_call: -
j_call: TRBJ1-1
cdr3_aa: CASSLHRALNTEAFF
cdr3_nt: TGTGCCAGCAGCCTCCACAGGGCCCTGAACACTGAAGCTTTCTTT

clone_size: many
v_call: TRBV6-5
d_call: -
j_call: TRBJ1-1
cdr3_aa: CASSYGRIAEAFF
cdr3_nt: TGTGCCAGCAGTTACGGCAGGATCGCTGAAGCTTTCTTT

clone_size: -
v_call: TRBV28
d_call: TRBD1
j_call: TRBJ1-2
cdr3_aa: CASSLDRAARGYTF
cdr3_nt: TGTGCCAGCAGTTTAGACAGGGCCGCGAGAGGCTACACCTTC

clone_size: -
v_call: TRBV27
d_call: TRBD1
j_call: TRBJ1-5
cdr3_aa: CASSAQGASQPQHF
cdr3_nt: TGTGCCAGCAGTGCACAGGGGGCGAGTCAGCCCCAGCATTTT

clone_size: -
v_call: TRBV5-4
d_call: -
j_call: TRBJ1-2
cdr3_aa: CASSLAGVYGYTF
cdr3_nt: TGTGCCAGCAGCTTGGCAGGGGTCTATGGCTACACCTTC

clone_size: once
v_call: TRBV2
d_call: -
j_call: TRBJ2-7
cdr3_aa: CASSAHYEQYF
cdr3_nt: TGTGCCAGCAGTGCCCACTACGAGCAGTACTTC

clone_size: -
v_call: TRBV6-5
d_call: -
j_call: TRBJ1-5
cdr3_aa: CATKRGRYSNQPQHF
cdr3_nt: TGTGCCACCAAGCGGGGCCGATATAGCAATCAGCCCCAGCATTTT